This T cell receptor (beta chain) was captured in a study of neurological immune-mediated disorders. TCRdb reanalysed the 5' RACE reads using MiXCR and keeps one entry per CDR3 protein. The repertoire includes about 38,000 distinct CDR3 sequences, 11% of them detected once, and 3.5% to 4% sits in the top ten. Time point meaning: technical triplicate 1. From 2 million PBMCs stored at -80 C, the unsorted libraries were generated. The junction had 10 bases not matched to a gene; V was cut back by 1 base and J by 0 bases. CDR3 length: 19 amino acids. Germline V gene sequence: CDR1 SGHKS, CDR2 YYEKEE (reference sequence). This clonotype was counted many times.

V gene TRBV5-5 combines with J gene TRBJ2-6; 7 bases map to TRBD2. The sample was PBMCs. The clonotype was recovered from a man between 60 and 75 years old with HTLV-1-associated myelopathy (HAM/TSP). The CDR3: CASSLFNSGYPSGANVLTF. The CDR3 DNA reads TGTGCCAGCAGCTTGTTTAATAGCGGGTACCCCTCTGGGGCCAACGTCCTGACTTTC.